What follows are 13 T cell receptor beta chains derived from one specimen sequenced in a study of OX40 agonist ivuxolimab in advanced cancers. Libraries were made using the immunoSEQ multiplex PCR assay. TCRdb took over this immuneACCESS table, retaining in-frame rearrangements with V and J assigned. Such tables are incomplete; in checked studies, under half of the missing clones stem from an unresolved V gene, and the remainder is unexplained. The sample contains some 66,000 clones, 77% of them found a single time. The top ten clones comprise around 1.7% of the sample. The source material was CD4+ or CD8+ T cells sorted from blood, sampled in a trial of the OX40 agonist ivuxolimab. Source of these receptors: an adult with an advanced solid tumor such as melanoma, head and neck, liver or kidney cancer.

This clone appeared a single time. The rearrangement links TRBV14 to TRBJ2-1; 9 bases agree with TRBD1. With 1 base clipped from V and 6 bases from J, the junction kept 13 bases outside the gene matches. The CDR3 runs to 18 residues. Germline loops: CDR1 SGHDN, CDR2 FVKESK. The CDR3 DNA follows: TGTGCCAGCAGCCAAGCCCGAAGGACAGGGGCCGCCGTCAATGAGCAGTTCTTC. Residues: CASSQARRTGAAVNEQFF.

The CDR3 DNA is TGTGCCATCAGTGAGTCAAGTGGAGGAGCGGGACGCGAGCAGTACTTC. Amino acids: CAISESSGGAGREQYF. The V call is TRBV10-3, the J call TRBJ2-7; 7 bases are shared with TRBD2. The germline CDR1 and CDR2 sequences are ENHRY and SYGVKD. The V and J ends lost 0 bases and 6 bases, in that order; junction bases with no gene match: 11. The CDR3 loop spans 16 amino acids.

The chain combines TRBV9 with TRBJ2-7; 7 nucleotides line up with TRBD2. CDR1 is SGDLS, CDR2 YYNGEE, per germline. Trimming at V came to 0 bases and at J to 4 bases, leaving 10 bases not matched to a gene. This CDR3 has 16 amino acids. This chain's CDR3 is CASSVGPDGGFYEQYF. CDR3 sequence (DNA): TGTGCCAGCAGCGTAGGACCGGACGGGGGGTTTTACGAGCAGTACTTC.

The J gene is TRBJ2-1, the V gene TRBV5-1, with TRBD2 identical over 11 bases. Germline V gives CDR1 SGHRS, CDR2 YFSETQ. This CDR3 is built from 16 residues. With V trimmed by 8 bases and J by 3 bases, 10 bases remained unmatched. As DNA, the CDR3 is TGCGCCAGTACCCGGCTAGCGGGGGGTAACTACAATGAGCAGTTCTTC. Protein sequence: CASTRLAGGNYNEQFF.

The sample holds one count of this clone. The V call is TRBV29-1, the J call TRBJ1-1, with TRBD1 as a possible D gene (5 bases). CDR1 and CDR2 from the germline V gene are SQVTM and ANQGSEA. This CDR3 has 13 amino acids. V was cut by 6 bases and J by 1 base, with 12 bases left in between. The CDR3 bases are TGCAGCGTGGGGCCGGGGACGAACACTGAAGCTTTCTTT. This codes for CSVGPGTNTEAFF.

The chain has TRBV6-5 and TRBJ2-2; D not certain. There are 12 residues in the CDR3. V was trimmed by 4 bases and J by 4 bases, leaving 4 bases between them. Germline assignment: CDR1 MNHEY and CDR2 SVGAGI. CDR3 sequence: CASSSFTGELFF. Here the CDR3 DNA reads TGTGCCAGCAGTTCCTTCACCGGGGAGCTGTTTTTT.

The rearrangement joins TRBV18 to TRBJ2-5; D perhaps matches TRBD2 (5 bases). The CDR3 has 14 residues. Per germline, CDR1 KGHSH and CDR2 LQKENI. Trimming stripped 1 base from V and 1 base from J, with 7 bases between. Written as DNA, the CDR3 is TGTGCCAGCTCACCACTTGAGGGCCAAGAGACCCAGTACTTC. Translated, it gives CASSPLEGQETQYF.

This chain links TRBV30 with TRBJ2-7; the D is unclear. Germline V gene lookup returns CDR1 GTSNPN and CDR2 SVGIG (reference sequence). The V end was cut by 5 bases, the J end by 4 bases, with 9 bases between. The CDR3 sequence is 11 residues long. The CDR3 loop reads CAWGFLYEQYF. The CDR3 DNA follows: TGTGCCTGGGGGTTCTTATACGAGCAGTACTTC.

This chain joins TRBV19 and TRBJ2-7, with D perhaps given as TRBD1 or TRBD2 (6 bases each). V gave up 3 bases and J gave up 0 bases, with 12 bases separating them. The CDR3 runs 15 residues. CDR1 is LNHDA and CDR2 is SQIVND in the germline V gene (reference sequence). Here the CDR3 reads CASSMSRGGSYEQYF. CDR3 in DNA: TGTGCCAGTAGTATGTCCAGGGGAGGCTCCTACGAGCAGTACTTC.

This chain joins TRBV6-1 and TRBJ1-1; no definite D call. Deletions cut 4 bases from V and 5 bases from J, with 11 bases between. CDR3 length equals 13 residues. CDR1 is MNHNS, CDR2 SASEGT, per germline. CDR3 nucleotide sequence: TGTGCCAGCAGTGTTAGGTCGCAGACTGAAGCTTTCTTT. This translates into CASSVRSQTEAFF.

The V call is TRBV2, the J call TRBJ2-1, with D possibly TRBD1 on 6 matching bases. Germline CDR1 SNHLY, CDR2 FYNNEI. V was shortened by 6 bases and J by 0 bases, with 12 bases between the two germline ends. CDR3 length: 15 amino acids. The CDR3 DNA sequence: TGTGCCAGCAGAGTACAGGGAATCTCCTACAATGAGCAGTTCTTC. This encodes CASRVQGISYNEQFF.

This clone was seen a single time. This chain joins TRBV7-3 and TRBJ2-7; 8 bases agree with TRBD1. This CDR3 contains 15 residues. The V gene's germline CDR1 is SGHTA and CDR2 FQGTGA. The trim removed 5 bases at V and 4 bases at J, leaving 10 bases unmatched. CDR3 in amino acids: CASSLGTGGQYEQYF. For the CDR3, the DNA is TGTGCCAGCAGCCTTGGGACAGGAGGACAATACGAGCAGTACTTC.

The chain couples TRBV5-8 to TRBJ1-5; D remains unclear. The CDR3 spans 15 residues. Germline V lookup: CDR1 SGHTS, CDR2 YDEGEE. The V gene lost 2 bases and the J gene lost 3 bases, with 12 bases spanning the gap. The CDR3 protein is CASSFKWGNNQPQHF. In DNA form, the CDR3 reads TGTGCCAGCAGCTTTAAGTGGGGAAACAATCAGCCCCAGCATTTT.